The 28 T cell receptor beta chains listed next were all sequenced from one sample in a study of T cell responses to AZD1222 COVID-19 vaccine. Method: immunoSEQ multiplex PCR; TCRdb's copy keeps in-frame clones and lacks some. Of some 95,000 clones detected, just over 85% appear once; the ten largest clones hold approximately 6%. The material sequenced was peripheral blood, taken on day 0 of AZD1222 vaccination. The receptors stem from an adult in good health.

The chain links TRBV10-1 to TRBJ2-4; 7 bases agree with TRBD1. This CDR3 is built from 16 residues. Germline CDR1 reads WNHNN; CDR2 reads SYGVQD (reference sequence). V lost 6 bases, J lost 5 bases, and 13 bases stayed unmatched. This CDR3 is CASSPIRDRDENIQYF. The CDR3 coding sequence is TGCGCCAGCAGCCCAATCAGGGACAGAGACGAAAACATTCAGTACTTC.

The genes are TRBV12-5 and TRBJ2-1; 8 bases map to TRBD2. V dropped 0 bases and J dropped 4; count of bases not matched to a gene: 5. The CDR3 has 16 residues. Looked up from germline, CDR1 is LGHNT and CDR2 is FRNRAP. CDR3 loop: CASGLVGGRTYNEQFF. For the CDR3, the DNA is TGTGCTAGTGGTTTGGTTGGCGGGAGGACTTACAATGAGCAGTTCTTC. Based on the CDR3 plus reference TRBV12-5 and TRBJ2-1, the full variable domain is DARVTQTPRHKVTEMGQEVTMRCQPILGHNTVFWYRQTMMQGLELLAYFRNRAPLDDSGMPKDRFSAEMPDATLATLKIQPSEPRDSAVYFCASGLVGGRTYNEQFFGPGTRLTVL.

This clone was detected only once. This chain links TRBV9 with TRBJ2-3, with 11 nucleotides matching TRBD2. The junction had 1 base not matched to a gene; V was cut back by 3 bases and J by 1 base. The CDR3 sequence is 15 residues long. Looked up from germline, CDR1 is SGDLS and CDR2 is YYNGEE. The CDR3, as DNA: TGTGCCAGCAGCGGGGGACTAGCGGGCACAGATACGCAGTATTTT. The encoded protein is CASSGGLAGTDTQYF.

In DNA, the CDR3 is TGTGCCAGTAGTATACGGACACCTAACACTGAAGCTTTCTTT. Translation gives CASSIRTPNTEAFF. The chain recombines TRBV19 with TRBJ1-1; D may be TRBD1 (5 bases). Trimming removed 2 bases from V and 2 bases from J, with 9 bases in between. The germline gives CDR1 LNHDA, CDR2 SQIVND (reference sequence). CDR3 length equals 14 residues.

The chain has TRBV5-6 and TRBJ2-1, with D possibly TRBD1 on 5 matching bases. Per germline, CDR1 SGHDT and CDR2 YYEEEE. The CDR3 runs 13 residues. The V end was cut by 1 base, the J end by 8 bases, with 10 bases between. The CDR3: CASSLSGMYEQFF. In DNA, the CDR3 is TGTGCCAGCAGCTTGTCAGGGATGTATGAGCAGTTCTTC.

The rearrangement links TRBV6-5 to TRBJ2-2; 8 bases map to TRBD1. Germline V CDR1 and CDR2: MNHEY, SVGAGI. The CDR3 extends over 14 amino acids. V shed 6 bases and J 1 base; nucleotides not matched to a gene: 1. CDR3 sequence reads: CASRGQGNTGELFF. CDR3 in DNA: TGTGCCAGCAGAGGACAGGGGAACACCGGGGAGCTGTTTTTT.

The rearrangement joins TRBV24-1 to TRBJ1-2; D gene ambiguous. The CDR3 runs to 14 residues. The V end lost 3 bases, the J end lost 4 bases, and 11 bases lay between the germline ends. Germline lookup yields CDR1 KGHDR and CDR2 SFDVKD. CDR3 sequence (DNA): TGTGCCACCAGTGATATTGGCATAGCCTATGGCTACACCTTC. Its translation: CATSDIGIAYGYTF.

The chain is built from TRBV2 and TRBJ1-1; unclear D gene. This CDR3 region has 14 residues. The germline gives CDR1 SNHLY, CDR2 FYNNEI. Trimming pared 11 bases from V and 0 bases from J, leaving 16 bases between. In DNA form, the CDR3 reads TGTGCCGGGAACAGCTTCGACATGAACACTGAAGCTTTCTTT. This codes for CAGNSFDMNTEAFF.

The rearrangement uses TRBV5-1 and TRBJ2-7; D might be TRBD2 (5 bases). Trimming shortened V by 0 bases and J by 3 bases, and 19 bases separated the two germline ends. The V gene's germline CDR1 is SGHRS and CDR2 YFSETQ. The CDR3 loop spans 17 amino acids. In DNA form, the CDR3 reads TGCGCCAGCAGCTTGGGGCCTCGTGAGGGAAGATTCTACGAGCAGTACTTC. Encoded protein: CASSLGPREGRFYEQYF.

The sample holds one count of this clone. This sequence joins TRBV5-1 and TRBJ2-2; D perhaps matches TRBD1 (6 bases). Deletions cut 1 base from V and 2 bases from J, with 9 bases between. Germline V gene sequence: CDR1 SGHRS, CDR2 YFSETQ. The CDR3 has 15 residues. In nucleotides, the CDR3 is TGCGCCAGCAGCTTGCCAGGGGCTAACACCGGGGAGCTGTTTTTT. As protein: CASSLPGANTGELFF.

This sequence joins TRBV27 and TRBJ2-3; TRBD1 is a possible D gene (6 bases). The ends were cut back, 0 bases at V and 4 bases at J, with 8 bases in the middle. Germline CDR1 is MNHEY and CDR2 is SMNVEV (reference sequence). CDR3 length: 14 residues. The CDR3 DNA sequence: TGTGCCAGCAGTTTATCGTACAGGGCAGATACGCAGTATTTT. It translates to CASSLSYRADTQYF.

The J gene is TRBJ1-5, the V gene TRBV28, with TRBD1 matching over 7 bases. Germline assignment: CDR1 MDHEN and CDR2 SYDVKM. The CDR3 length is 14 residues. Trimming at V came to 2 bases and at J to 9 bases, leaving 7 bases not matched to a gene. The CDR3 DNA reads as TGTGCCAGCAGTTTACCCGACAGGGCAAGGCCCCAGCATTTT. Translation gives CASSLPDRARPQHF.

This clone is a singleton in its sample. The genes are TRBV4-3 and TRBJ2-2; 7 bases agree with TRBD1. The CDR3 runs to 14 residues. The V gene end was trimmed by 0 bases and the J gene end by 9 bases; junction bases not matched to a gene: 4. In germline, CDR1 is LGHNA, CDR2 YSLEER. The CDR3 protein is CASSQDRQGRELFF. CDR3 sequence (DNA): TGCGCCAGCAGCCAAGACAGACAGGGCCGGGAGCTGTTTTTT.

CDR3 amino acids: CASSPSGMHDQPQHF. CDR3 bases: TGTGCCAGCTCACCAAGCGGGATGCACGATCAGCCCCAGCATTTT. V usage is TRBV18 and J usage is TRBJ1-5; D not certain. There are 15 residues in the CDR3. Germline V gene data show CDR1 as KGHSH and CDR2 as LQKENI. Between the trimmed V and J ends, which lost 2 bases and 5 bases, there was a span of 13 bases.

J is TRBJ2-1 and V is TRBV6-2 or TRBV6-3; 8 nucleotides match TRBD1. CDR1 is MNHEY, CDR2 SVGEGT, per germline. With 0 bases clipped from V and 4 bases from J, the junction kept 8 bases outside the gene matches. This CDR3 has 17 amino acids. The CDR3 loop reads CASSYSLAQGAYNEQFF. In nucleotides, the CDR3 is TGTGCCAGCAGTTACTCGTTGGCGCAGGGGGCTTACAATGAGCAGTTCTTC.

This chain uses TRBV7-8 with TRBJ1-3; D may be TRBD1 (6 bases). The CDR3 is 17 residues long. Per the germline V gene, CDR1 is SGHVS and CDR2 is FQNEAQ. Trimming pared 1 base from V and 3 bases from J, leaving 16 bases between. CDR3 DNA sequence: TGTGCCAGCAGCTTAGAATTTTCGGGGGCGTTTGGAAACACCATATATTTT. It specifies CASSLEFSGAFGNTIYF.

The gene calls are TRBV5-4 and TRBJ2-5; D is possibly TRBD1 (7 bases). CDR3 length equals 16 residues. Germline assignment: CDR1 SGHNT and CDR2 YYREEE (reference sequence). Trimming cost V 2 bases and J 5 bases, with 19 bases left between them. This chain's CDR3 is CASSFTNSRGRETQYF. The CDR3 DNA is TGTGCCAGCAGCTTTACAAACTCCAGGGGGAGGGAGACCCAGTACTTC.

V usage is TRBV7-8 and J usage is TRBJ2-2, with TRBD1 matching over 7 bases. CDR3 length: 17 amino acids. Germline V gene data show CDR1 as SGHVS and CDR2 as FQNEAQ. Unmatched junction bases numbered 11, after V lost 5 bases and J lost 2 bases. The CDR3 nucleotides are TGTGCCAGCAGCGCCCTAGGGACAGCAAAAAACACCGGGGAGCTGTTTTTT. It is translated as CASSALGTAKNTGELFF.

The chain employs TRBV2 and TRBJ2-1; D uncertain. In germline, CDR1 is SNHLY, CDR2 FYNNEI. V was shortened by 7 bases and J by 3 bases, with 1 base between the two germline ends. The CDR3 contains 10 residues. In nucleotides, the CDR3 is TGTGCCAGCAACTACAATGAGCAGTTCTTC. It specifies CASNYNEQFF.

The rearrangement joins TRBV6-5 to TRBJ2-3, with 10 bases matching TRBD2. The junction had 6 bases not matched to a gene; V was cut back by 6 bases and J by 6 bases. Germline CDR1 MNHEY, CDR2 SVGAGI. CDR3 size: 14 residues. CDR3 sequence reads: CASRLAGGRDTQYF. In DNA form, the CDR3 reads TGTGCCAGCAGATTAGCGGGGGGTCGGGATACGCAGTATTTT.

The J gene is TRBJ2-2, the V gene TRBV30; 8 positions agree with TRBD2. Germline CDR1 and CDR2: GTSNPN and SVGIG (reference sequence). The CDR3 spans 14 residues. The V and J ends lost 4 bases and 1 base, in that order; junction bases with no gene match: 2. The CDR3 nucleotides are TGTGCCTGGATGAGCGGGGGGAACACCGGGGAGCTGTTTTTT. Translation gives CAWMSGGNTGELFF.

The genes are TRBV5-4 and TRBJ1-6; 7 bases are a match to TRBD1. Unmatched junction bases numbered 3, after V lost 3 bases and J lost 6 bases. This CDR3 region has 14 residues. Germline V gene sequence: CDR1 SGHNT, CDR2 YYREEE (reference sequence). CDR3 nucleotides: TGTGCCAGCAGCTGGACAGGAGCTAATTCACCCCTCCACTTT. As protein: CASSWTGANSPLHF. The full variable domain, its missing parts supplied by reference TRBV5-4 and TRBJ1-6, is ETGVTQSPTHLIKTRGQQVTLRCSSQSGHNTVSWYQQALGQGPQFIFQYYREEENGRGNFPPRFSGLQFPNYSSELNVNALELDDSALYLCASSWTGANSPLHFGNGTRLTVT.

This clone turned up a few times. The chain couples TRBV19 to TRBJ1-3; TRBD1 matches 9 bases. Germline CDR1 LNHDA, CDR2 SQIVND (reference sequence). The CDR3 spans 17 residues. J lost 0 bases, V lost 3 bases, and 6 bases had no gene match. The DNA for the CDR3 is TGTGCCAGTAGTATGCGGGGACAGGGCCTCTCTGGAAACACCATATATTTT. It yields the protein CASSMRGQGLSGNTIYF.

The chain carries TRBV18 and TRBJ2-7; 10 nucleotides line up with TRBD1. CDR1 is KGHSH and CDR2 is LQKENI in the germline V gene. Trimming took 8 bases from V and 5 from J; bases not matched to a gene: 6. There are 13 residues in the CDR3. CDR3 bases: TGTGCCAGCGCATTGGGGACAGGGGACGAGCAGTACTTC. Residues: CASALGTGDEQYF.

V and J are TRBV5-1 and TRBJ2-3; D call uncertain. Between the trimmed V and J ends, which lost 3 bases and 2 bases, there was a span of 16 bases. This CDR3 is 16 amino acids long. The germline V gene has CDR1 SGHRS and CDR2 YFSETQ. DNA of the CDR3: TGCGCCAGCAGCTCGGACCCTTTGGCGAACACAGATACGCAGTATTTT. Amino acid sequence: CASSSDPLANTDTQYF.

This chain connects TRBV7-9 to TRBJ2-3, with D perhaps TRBD1 or TRBD2 (5 bases each). V lost 5 bases to trimming and J lost 1 base, with 13 bases between them. Germline V CDR1 and CDR2: SEHNR, FQNEAQ (reference sequence). This CDR3 is 15 amino acids long. DNA for the CDR3: TGTGCCAGCAGCCGAGCGGTAGGGGGCACAGATACGCAGTATTTT. Its protein is CASSRAVGGTDTQYF.

The V gene is TRBV7-9, the J gene TRBJ2-3; TRBD2 matches at 10 bases. Germline V gene data show CDR1 as SEHNR and CDR2 as FQNEAQ (reference sequence). The CDR3 is 16 amino acids. Unmatched junction bases numbered 5, after V lost 5 bases and J lost 0 bases. DNA for the CDR3: TGTGCCAGCAGCCGAACTAGCGGGGCCAGCACAGATACGCAGTATTTT. Protein sequence: CASSRTSGASTDTQYF.

CDR3 bases: TGTGCCAGCAGCCCTCTCCAAGCGGGGGGGCATAATGAGCAGTTCTTC. This translates into CASSPLQAGGHNEQFF. This chain connects TRBV9 to TRBJ2-1, with 10 nucleotides matching TRBD2. CDR1 and CDR2 from the germline V gene are SGDLS and YYNGEE. The CDR3 consists of 16 residues. The V and J ends lost 4 bases and 7 bases, in that order; junction bases with no gene match: 11.